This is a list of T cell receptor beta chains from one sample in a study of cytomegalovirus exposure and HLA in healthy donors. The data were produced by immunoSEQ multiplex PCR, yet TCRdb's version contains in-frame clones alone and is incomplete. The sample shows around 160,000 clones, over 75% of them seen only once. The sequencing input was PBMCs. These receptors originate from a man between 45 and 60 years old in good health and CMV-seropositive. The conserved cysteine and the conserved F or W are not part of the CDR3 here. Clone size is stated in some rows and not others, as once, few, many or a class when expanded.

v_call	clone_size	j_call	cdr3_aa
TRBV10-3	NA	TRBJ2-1	AISFGQGTGGEQF
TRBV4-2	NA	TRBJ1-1	ASSQELPGRYGDTEAF
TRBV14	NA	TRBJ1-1	ASGPGLKTALNTEAF
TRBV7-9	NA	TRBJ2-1	ASSLLAGGPRDNEQF
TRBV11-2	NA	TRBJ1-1	ASSLVGGSMNTEAF
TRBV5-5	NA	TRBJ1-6	ASSFSGQGALMNSPLH
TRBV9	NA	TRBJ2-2	ASSVGGSSHTGELF
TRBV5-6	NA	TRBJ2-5	ASSVPGGTTQY
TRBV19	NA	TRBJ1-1	ASSNDRLNTEAF
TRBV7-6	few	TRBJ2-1	ASSPGKGDNEQF
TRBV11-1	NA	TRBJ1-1	ASSLIVVTF
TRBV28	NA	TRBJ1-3	ASSSYDRHSGNTIY
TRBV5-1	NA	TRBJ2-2	ASSSEGTANTGELF
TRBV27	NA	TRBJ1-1	ASTGGGPFEAF
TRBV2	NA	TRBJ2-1	ASSGTAGSYNEQF
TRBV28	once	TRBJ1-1	ASSLPGQQRGAF
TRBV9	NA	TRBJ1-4	ASSVEGAYNEKLF
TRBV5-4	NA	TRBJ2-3	ASSLRGGGNTDTQY
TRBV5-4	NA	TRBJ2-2	ASSGDSSGGITGELF
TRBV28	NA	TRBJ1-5	ASSLTTGINQPQH
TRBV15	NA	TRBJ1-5	ATSLDGIRDQH
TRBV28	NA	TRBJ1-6	ASSLFRGVRSPLH
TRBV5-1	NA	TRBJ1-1	ASSLGDREMNTEAF
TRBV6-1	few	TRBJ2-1	ASRLTSGAANEQF
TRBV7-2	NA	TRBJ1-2	ASSLDRGDYGYT
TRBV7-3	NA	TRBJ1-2	ASRGQDYGYT
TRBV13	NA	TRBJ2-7	ASSLGASYEQY
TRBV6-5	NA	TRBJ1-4	ASSVLTGGREKLF
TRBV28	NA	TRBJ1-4	ASSLLAANEKLF
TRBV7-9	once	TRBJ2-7	ASSPRQGPGGEQY
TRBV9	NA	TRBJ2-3	ASSAPRGGASNTQY
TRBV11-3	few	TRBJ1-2	ASSFSGYYGYT
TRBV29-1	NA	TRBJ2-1	SAMTSGGGTYNEQF
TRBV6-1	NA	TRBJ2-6	ASSERQGGVLT
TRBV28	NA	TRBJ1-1	ASSSRGLNTEAF
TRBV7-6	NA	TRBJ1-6	ASSLERDTNSPLH
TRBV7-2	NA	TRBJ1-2	ASSLRVVDYGYT
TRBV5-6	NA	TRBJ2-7	ASSLRNEQY
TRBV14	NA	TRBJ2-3	ASSQVRMGPKDTQY
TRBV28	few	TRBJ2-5	ASSGTGRETQY
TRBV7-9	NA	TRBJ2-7	ASSLPAQGWEQY
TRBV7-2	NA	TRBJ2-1	ASTTYLRNEQF
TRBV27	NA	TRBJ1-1	ASNGAGRNTEAF
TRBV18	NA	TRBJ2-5	ASSPGTGRTETQY
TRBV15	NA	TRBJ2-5	ATSRDRGPETQY
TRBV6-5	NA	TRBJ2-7	ASTSATGGEQY
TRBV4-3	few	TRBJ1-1	ASSQTGWADTEAF
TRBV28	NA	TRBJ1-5	ASSWRQGHQPQH
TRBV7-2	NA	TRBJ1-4	ASSLVPRELTGVREKLF
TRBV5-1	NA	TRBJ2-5	ASSFGRGEETQY
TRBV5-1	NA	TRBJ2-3	ASSQSGVTDTQY
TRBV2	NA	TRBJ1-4	ATDKAGEKLF
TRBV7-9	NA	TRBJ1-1	ASSLANGDEAF
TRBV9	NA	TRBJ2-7	ASSVGQGAGEQY
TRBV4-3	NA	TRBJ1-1	ASSRRTGGNTEAF